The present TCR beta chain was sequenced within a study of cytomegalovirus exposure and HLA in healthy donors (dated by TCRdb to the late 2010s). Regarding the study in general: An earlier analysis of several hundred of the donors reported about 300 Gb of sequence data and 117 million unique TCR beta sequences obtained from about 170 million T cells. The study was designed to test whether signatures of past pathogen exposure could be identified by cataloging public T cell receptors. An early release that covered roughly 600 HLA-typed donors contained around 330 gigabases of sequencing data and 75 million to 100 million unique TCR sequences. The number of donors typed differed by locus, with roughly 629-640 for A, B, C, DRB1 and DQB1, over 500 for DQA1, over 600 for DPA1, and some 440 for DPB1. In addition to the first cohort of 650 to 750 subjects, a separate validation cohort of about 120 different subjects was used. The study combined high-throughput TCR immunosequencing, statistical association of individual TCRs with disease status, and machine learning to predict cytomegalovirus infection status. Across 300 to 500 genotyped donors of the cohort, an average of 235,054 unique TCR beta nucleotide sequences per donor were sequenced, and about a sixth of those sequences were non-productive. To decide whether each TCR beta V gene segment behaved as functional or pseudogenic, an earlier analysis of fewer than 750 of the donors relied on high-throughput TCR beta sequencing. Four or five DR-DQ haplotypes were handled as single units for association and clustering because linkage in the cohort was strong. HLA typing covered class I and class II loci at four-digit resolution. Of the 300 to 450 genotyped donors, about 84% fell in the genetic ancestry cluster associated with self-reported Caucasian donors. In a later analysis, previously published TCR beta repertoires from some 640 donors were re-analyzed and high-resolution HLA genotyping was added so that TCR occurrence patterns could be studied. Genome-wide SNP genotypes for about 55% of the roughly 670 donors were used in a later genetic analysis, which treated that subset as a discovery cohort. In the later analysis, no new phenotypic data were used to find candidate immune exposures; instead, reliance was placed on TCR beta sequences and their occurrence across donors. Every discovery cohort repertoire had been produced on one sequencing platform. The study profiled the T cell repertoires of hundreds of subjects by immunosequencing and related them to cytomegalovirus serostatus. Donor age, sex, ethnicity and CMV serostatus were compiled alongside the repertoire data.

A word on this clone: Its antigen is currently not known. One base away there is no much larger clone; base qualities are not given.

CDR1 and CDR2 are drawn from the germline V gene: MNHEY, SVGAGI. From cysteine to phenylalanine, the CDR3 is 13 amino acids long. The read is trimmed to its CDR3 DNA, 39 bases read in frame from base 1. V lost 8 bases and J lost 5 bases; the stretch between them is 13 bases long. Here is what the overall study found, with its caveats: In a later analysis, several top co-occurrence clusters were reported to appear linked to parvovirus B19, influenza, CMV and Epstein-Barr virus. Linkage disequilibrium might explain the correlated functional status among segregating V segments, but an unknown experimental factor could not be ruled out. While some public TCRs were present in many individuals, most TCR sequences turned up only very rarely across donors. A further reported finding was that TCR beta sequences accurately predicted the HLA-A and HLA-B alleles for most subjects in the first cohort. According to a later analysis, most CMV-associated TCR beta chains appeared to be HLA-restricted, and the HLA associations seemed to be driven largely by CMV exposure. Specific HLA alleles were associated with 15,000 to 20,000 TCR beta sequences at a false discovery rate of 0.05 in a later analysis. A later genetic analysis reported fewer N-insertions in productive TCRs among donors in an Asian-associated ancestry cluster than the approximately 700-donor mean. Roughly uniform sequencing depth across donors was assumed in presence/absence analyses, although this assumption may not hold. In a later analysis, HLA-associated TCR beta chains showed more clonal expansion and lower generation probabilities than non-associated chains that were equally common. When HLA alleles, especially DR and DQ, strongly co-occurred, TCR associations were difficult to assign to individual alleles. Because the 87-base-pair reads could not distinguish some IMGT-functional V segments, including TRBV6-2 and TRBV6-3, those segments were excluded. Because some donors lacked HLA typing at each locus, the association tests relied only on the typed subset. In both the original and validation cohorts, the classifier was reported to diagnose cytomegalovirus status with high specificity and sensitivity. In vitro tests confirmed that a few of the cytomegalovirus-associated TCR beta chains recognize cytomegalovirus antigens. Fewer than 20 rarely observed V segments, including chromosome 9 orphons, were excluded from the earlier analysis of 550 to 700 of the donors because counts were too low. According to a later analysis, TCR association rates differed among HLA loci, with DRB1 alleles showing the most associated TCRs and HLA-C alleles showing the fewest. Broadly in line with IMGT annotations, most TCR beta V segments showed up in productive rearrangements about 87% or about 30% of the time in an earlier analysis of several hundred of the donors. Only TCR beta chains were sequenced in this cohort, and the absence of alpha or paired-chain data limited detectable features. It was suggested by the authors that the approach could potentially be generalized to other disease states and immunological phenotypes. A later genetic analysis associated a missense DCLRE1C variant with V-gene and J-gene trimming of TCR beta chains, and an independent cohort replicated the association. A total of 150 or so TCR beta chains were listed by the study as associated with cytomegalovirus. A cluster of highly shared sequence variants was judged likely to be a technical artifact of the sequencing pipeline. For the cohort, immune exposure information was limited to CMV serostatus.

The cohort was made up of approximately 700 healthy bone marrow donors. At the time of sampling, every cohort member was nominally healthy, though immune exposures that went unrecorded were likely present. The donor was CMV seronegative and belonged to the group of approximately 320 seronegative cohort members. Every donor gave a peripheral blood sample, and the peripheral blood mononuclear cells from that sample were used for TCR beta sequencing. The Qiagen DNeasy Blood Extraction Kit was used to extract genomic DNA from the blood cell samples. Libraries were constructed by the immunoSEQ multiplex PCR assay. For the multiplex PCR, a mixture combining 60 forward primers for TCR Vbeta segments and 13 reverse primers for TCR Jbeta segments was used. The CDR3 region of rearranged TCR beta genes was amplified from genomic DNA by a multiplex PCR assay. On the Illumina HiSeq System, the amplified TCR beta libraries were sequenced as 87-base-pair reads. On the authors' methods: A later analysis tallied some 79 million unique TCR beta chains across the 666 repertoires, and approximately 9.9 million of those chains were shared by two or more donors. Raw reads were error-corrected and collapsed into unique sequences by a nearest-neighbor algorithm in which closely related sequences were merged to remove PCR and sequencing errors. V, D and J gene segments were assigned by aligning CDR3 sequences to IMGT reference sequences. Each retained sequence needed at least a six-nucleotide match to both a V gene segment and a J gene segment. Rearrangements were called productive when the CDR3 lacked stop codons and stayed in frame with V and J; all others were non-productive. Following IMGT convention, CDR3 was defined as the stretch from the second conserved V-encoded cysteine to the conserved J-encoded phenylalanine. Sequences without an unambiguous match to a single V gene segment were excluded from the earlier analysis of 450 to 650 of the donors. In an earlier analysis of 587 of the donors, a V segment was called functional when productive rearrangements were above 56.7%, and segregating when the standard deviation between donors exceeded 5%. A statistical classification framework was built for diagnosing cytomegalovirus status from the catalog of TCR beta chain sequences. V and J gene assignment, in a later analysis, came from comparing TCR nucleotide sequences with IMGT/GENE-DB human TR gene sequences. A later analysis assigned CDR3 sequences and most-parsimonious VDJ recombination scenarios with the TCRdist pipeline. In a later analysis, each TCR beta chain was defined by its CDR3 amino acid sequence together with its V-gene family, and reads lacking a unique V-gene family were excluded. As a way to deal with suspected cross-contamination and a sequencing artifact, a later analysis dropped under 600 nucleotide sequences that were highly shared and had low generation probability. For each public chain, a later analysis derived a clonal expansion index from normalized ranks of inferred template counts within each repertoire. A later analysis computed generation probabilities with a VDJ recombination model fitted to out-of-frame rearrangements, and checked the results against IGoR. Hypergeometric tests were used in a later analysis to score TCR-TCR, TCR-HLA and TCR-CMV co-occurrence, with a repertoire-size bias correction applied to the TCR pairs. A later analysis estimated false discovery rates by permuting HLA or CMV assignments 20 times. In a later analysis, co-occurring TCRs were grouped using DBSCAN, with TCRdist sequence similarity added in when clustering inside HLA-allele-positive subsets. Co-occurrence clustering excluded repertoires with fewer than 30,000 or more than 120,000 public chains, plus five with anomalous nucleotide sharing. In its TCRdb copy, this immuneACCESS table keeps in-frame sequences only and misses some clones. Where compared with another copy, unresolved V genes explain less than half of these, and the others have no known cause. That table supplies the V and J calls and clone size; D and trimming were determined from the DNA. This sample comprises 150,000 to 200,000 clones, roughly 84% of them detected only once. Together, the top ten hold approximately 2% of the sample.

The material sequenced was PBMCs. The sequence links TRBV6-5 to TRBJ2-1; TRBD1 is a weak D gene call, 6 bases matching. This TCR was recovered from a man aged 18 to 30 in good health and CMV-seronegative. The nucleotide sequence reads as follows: TGTGCCAGCCGGCAGGGGACGAACAATGAGCAGTTCTTC. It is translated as CASRQGTNNEQFF.